Given below is one T cell receptor beta chain in context. This record belongs to a study of blood T cell repertoires in COVID-19. Study information: COVID-19 samples from acute and convalescent phases originated in the United States, Italy and Spain. T cells, B-cell-depleted T cells, or PBMCs supplied cDNA or gDNA.

The authors' processing: Amplification of reference gene primers was used by the study to estimate nucleated cell counts. Here immunoSEQ multiplex PCR was the method, and the copy in TCRdb shows in-frame clones only, minus some. V and J calls and clone size come straight from that table; D and trimming were deduced from the DNA. The sample has roughly 70,000 clones, 70% to 80% seen once. Trimming removed 5 bases from V and 6 bases from J; junction bases left unmatched: 9. CDR3 length equals 15 residues. From germline, CDR1 is SEHNR and CDR2 FQNEAQ (reference sequence). Source material: peripheral blood. The V call is TRBV7-9, the J call TRBJ1-2; 10 bases agree with TRBD1. This clonotype was sampled from a woman in her seventies with acute or convalescent COVID-19. The chain's CDR3 is CASSDYLDRGNGYTF. In DNA form, the CDR3 reads TGTGCCAGCAGCGATTATTTGGACAGGGGGAATGGCTACACCTTC.